The present entry profiles one TCR beta chain with its context. This clone appeared a few times. Its antigen remains unidentified. No base-level quality is on record; no much larger clone is a single base apart. CDR1 and CDR2 (SNHLY, FYNNEI) derive from the germline V gene. V is clipped by 4 bases and J by 0 bases, and the sequence between their germline boundaries is 10 bases long. Its CDR3 holds 15 amino acids, cysteine through phenylalanine. Only the CDR3 portion is preserved as DNA: 45 bases, with reading frame beginning at the first base. The data belong to a study of T cell responses to AZD1222 COVID-19 vaccine (dated by TCRdb to the early 2020s). Turning to the overall study: TCR sequencing was performed for about 250 trial participants, of whom some 200 were given two doses of AZD1222 and around 26 were given two doses of MenACWY control vaccine. Trial participants were enrolled into age subgroups of 18-55, 56-69 and 70-plus years, which contained approximately 150, 28 and 58 TCR-sequenced participants, respectively.

The CDR3 regions of human TCRbeta chains were subjected to immunosequencing. As for how the authors treated the data: Repertoire TCRs were matched against a reference library of SARS-CoV-2-specific TCRs generated with the MIRA antigen-specificity platform. Breadth meant the fraction of unique TCRs that were SARS-CoV-2-associated, whereas depth meant the fraction of total T cells that were SARS-CoV-2-associated. Using the MIRA data, each spike-specific TCR was assigned both to the spike region to which the TCR was reactive and to a CD4 or CD8 class. Log10-transformed breadth and depth values were compared by one-way ANOVA with Sidak's multiple comparisons tests. The clones in this table, taken by TCRdb from immuneACCESS, are in-frame only. Not every clone is retained; where verified, under half of the shortfall comes from an unresolved V gene, and the cause of the rest is unknown. V, J and clone size are those of that table, while D and trimming were read from the DNA. The sample records under 150,000 clones, approximately 85% of which are singletons. The leading ten clones occupy 4.5% to 7% of the sample.

What the time point label conveys for this sample: about 28 days (+/-7) after the second vaccine dose. AZD1222 recipients with second doses at about 4 weeks or about 12 weeks were pooled, because spike-specific TCR depth and breadth did not differ between schedules. Vaccinee samples came from UK trials COV001 and COV002, including a single-blind randomized controlled phase 2/3 trial of AZD1222 (ChAdOx1 nCoV-19) in healthy adults. Trial participant PBMC samples were collected at day 0 and day 28 after the second dose for TCRbeta chain sequencing. On the study overall, not on this receptor specifically: Because no day 14 peak-response samples were available, the repertoires could be characterized only after the peak T cell response. The 56-69-year group was small, and its depth increase did not reach significance, likely because of low power. Only five to seven AZD1222 recipients were SARS-CoV-2 seropositive at baseline, limiting conclusions about previously exposed vaccinees. Epitopes outside the regions mutated in the B.1.351 and B.1.1.7 variants were reportedly recognized by nearly half of the unique spike-specific TCRs. After two AZD1222 doses, both the breadth and the depth of spike-specific TCRs were significantly higher than at day 0 and than in MenACWY recipients. Participants were mostly white British, with more females than males. The authors suggested clonal diversity may have been underestimated. CD4 TCRs associated with the vaccine covered the entire spike protein, and the dominant responses were in regions 160-218 and 743-854.

The sequence came from an adult who received the AZD1222 COVID-19 vaccine. The sequenced sample was peripheral blood, obtained 28 days after the second AZD1222 dose. This chain joins TRBV2 to TRBJ1-3, with the D gene uncertain. The CDR3 is CASSATYGSGNTIYF. The nucleotides are TGTGCCAGCAGTGCCACATACGGCTCTGGAAACACCATATATTTT.